This T cell receptor beta chain was obtained from a study of blood T cell repertoires in COVID-19. Study-wide context: COVID-19 samples collected from the United States, Italy and Spain covered acute and convalescent phases.

This clone was seen a few times. TCRdb's table, derived via immunoSEQ multiplex PCR, lists solely in-frame clones and lacks some. The profile shows a few hundred thousand clones, 86% of them singletons. V was shortened by 3 bases and J by 7 bases, with 7 bases between the two germline ends. Looked up from germline, CDR1 is MNHEY and CDR2 is SMNVEV (reference sequence). The CDR3 runs to 13 residues. V is TRBV27 and J is TRBJ1-6; D remains unclear. Sequencing used peripheral blood. The sequence was obtained from a woman in her 30s with active or convalescent COVID-19. The DNA for the CDR3 is TGTGCCAGCAGTTTTAGCCCCAATTCACCCCTCCACTTT. Protein: CASSFSPNSPLHF.